This TCR beta chain was documented in a study of brain T cells in children with intractable seizures. Unmatched junction bases numbered 4, after V lost 1 base and J lost 5 bases. From germline, CDR1 is LGHNA and CDR2 YSLEER. This CDR3 comprises 15 residues. Produced via immunoSEQ multiplex PCR; TCRdb's table is partial and in-frame only. Of some 62,000 clones in the sample, more than 95% were seen once. The sequence was collected from a boy under three years old with focal cortical dysplasia and intractable seizures. The specimen was peripheral blood, collected at surgery. The chain joins TRBV4-3 to TRBJ1-4, with 7 bases fitting TRBD1. CDR3 nucleotides: TGCGCCAGCAGCCAAGGAGACAGGGACAATGAAAAACTGTTTTTT. Translation: CASSQGDRDNEKLFF.